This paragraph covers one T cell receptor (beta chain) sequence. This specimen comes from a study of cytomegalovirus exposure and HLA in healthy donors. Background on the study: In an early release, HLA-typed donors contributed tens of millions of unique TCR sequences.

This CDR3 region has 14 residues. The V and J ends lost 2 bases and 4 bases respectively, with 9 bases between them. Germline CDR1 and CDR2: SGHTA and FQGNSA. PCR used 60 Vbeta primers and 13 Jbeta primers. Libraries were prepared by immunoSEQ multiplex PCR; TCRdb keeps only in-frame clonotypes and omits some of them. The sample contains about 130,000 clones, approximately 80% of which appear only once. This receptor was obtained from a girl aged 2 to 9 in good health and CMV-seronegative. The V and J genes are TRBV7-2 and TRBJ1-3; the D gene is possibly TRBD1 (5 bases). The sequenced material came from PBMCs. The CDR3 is CASSLPGFGNTIYF. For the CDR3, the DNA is TGTGCCAGCAGCTTACCAGGGTTCGGAAACACCATATATTTT.